This TCR beta chain was sequenced for a study of graft-versus-host responses after intestinal transplantation. The overall study: Transplant types were multivisceral, liver-intestinal, or isolated intestinal. Anti-thymocyte globulin induction preceded 2 to 4 years of tacrolimus and steroid maintenance in all recipients.

CDR3 length equals 17 residues. V gave up 0 bases and J gave up 3 bases; unmatched junction bases: 9. Looked up from germline, CDR1 is SGHNT and CDR2 is YYREEE (reference sequence). With respect to this clone: Its antigen is not identified.

Assay used: immunoSEQ multiplex PCR; TCRdb lists only in-frame clones, some missing. The repertoire consists of 90,000 to 150,000 clones, with 95% occurring once and the leading ten covering 2.5% to 3.5%. Broader study findings: GvH clones occurred in recipient marrow; some first appeared in ileum or blood. Across patients carrying graft-donor T cell macrochimerism, allografts held high graft-versus-host to host-versus-graft clonal ratios.

The clonotype originates from a human donor who received an intestinal transplant. The chain uses TRBV5-4 and TRBJ1-5; TRBD1 agrees at 7 bases. The sample here was unstimulated CD8+ T cells sorted from spleen or lymph node cells, taken before intestinal transplant. CDR3 DNA: TGTGCCAGCAGCTTGGCCGGAGACAGGGCCGACAATCAGCCCCAGCATTTT. Amino acids: CASSLAGDRADNQPQHF.